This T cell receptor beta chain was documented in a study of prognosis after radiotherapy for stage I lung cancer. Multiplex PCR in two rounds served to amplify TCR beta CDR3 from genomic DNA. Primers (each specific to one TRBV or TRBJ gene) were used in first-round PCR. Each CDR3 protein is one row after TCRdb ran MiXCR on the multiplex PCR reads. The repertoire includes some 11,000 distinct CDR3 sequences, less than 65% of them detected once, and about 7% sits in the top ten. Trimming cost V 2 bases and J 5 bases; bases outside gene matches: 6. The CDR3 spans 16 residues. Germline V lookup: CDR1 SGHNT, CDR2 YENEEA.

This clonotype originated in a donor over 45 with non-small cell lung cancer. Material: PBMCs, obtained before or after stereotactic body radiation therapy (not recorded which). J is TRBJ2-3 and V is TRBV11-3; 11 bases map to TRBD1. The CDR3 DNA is TGTGCCAGCAGCTTAAGGGGACAGGGGGTCGTAGATACGCAGTATTTT. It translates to CASSLRGQGVVDTQYF.